This T cell receptor (beta chain) was found in a study of cytomegalovirus exposure and HLA in healthy donors. This clone was seen more than once but under ten times. Its antigen is unknown. Overall study findings and caveats: Cytomegalovirus association was assigned to approximately 160 TCR beta chains.

This CDR3 spans 16 amino acids. Trimming took off 2 bases at V and 2 bases at J, with 13 bases between the two ends. Germline V gene data show CDR1 as MRHNA and CDR2 as SNTAGT. The protocol was immunoSEQ multiplex PCR, while the TCRdb copy is restricted to in-frame clones and leaves out a portion. Here the sample spans more than 55,000 clones, 90% being singletons. The approximately 120-subject validation cohort, separate from the roughly 700-subject first cohort, included the donors. The clonotype comes from a man aged 18 to 35 in good health and CMV-seronegative. The V call is TRBV6-4, the J call TRBJ2-1; perhaps TRBD2 as D (6 bases). The sequenced sample was PBMCs. The CDR3 bases are TGTGCCAGCAGTGACGGGTCGCGGGACGCCTACAATGAGCAGTTCTTC. It specifies CASSDGSRDAYNEQFF.